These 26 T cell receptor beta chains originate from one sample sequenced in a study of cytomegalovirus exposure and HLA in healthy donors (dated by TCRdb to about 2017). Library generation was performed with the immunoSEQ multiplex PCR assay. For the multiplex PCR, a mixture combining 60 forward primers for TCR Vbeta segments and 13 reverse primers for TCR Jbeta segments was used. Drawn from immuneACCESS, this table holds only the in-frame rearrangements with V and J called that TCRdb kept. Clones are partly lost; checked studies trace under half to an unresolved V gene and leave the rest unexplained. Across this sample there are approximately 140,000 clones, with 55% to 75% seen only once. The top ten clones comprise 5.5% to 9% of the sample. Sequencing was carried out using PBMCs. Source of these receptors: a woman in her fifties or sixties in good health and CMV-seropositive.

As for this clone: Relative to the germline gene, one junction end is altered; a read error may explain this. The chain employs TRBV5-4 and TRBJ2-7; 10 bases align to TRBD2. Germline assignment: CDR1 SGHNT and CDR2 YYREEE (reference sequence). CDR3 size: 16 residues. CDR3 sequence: CASSGGLAELSHEQYF. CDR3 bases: TGTGCCAGCAGCGGAGGACTAGCGGAACTCTCCCACGAGCAGTACTTC. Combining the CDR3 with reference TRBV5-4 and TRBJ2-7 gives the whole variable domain ETGVTQSPTHLIKTRGQQVTLRCSSQSGHNTVSWYQQALGQGPQFIFQYYREEENGRGNFPPRFSGLQFPNYSSELNVNALELDDSALYLCASSGGLAELSHEQYFGPGTRLTVT.

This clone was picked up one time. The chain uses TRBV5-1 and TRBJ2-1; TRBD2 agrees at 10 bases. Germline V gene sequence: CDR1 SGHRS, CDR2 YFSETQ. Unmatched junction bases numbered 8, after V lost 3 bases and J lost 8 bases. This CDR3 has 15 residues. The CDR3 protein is CASSSASGRSDEQFF. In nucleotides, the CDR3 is TGCGCCAGCAGCTCGGCTAGCGGGAGATCTGATGAGCAGTTCTTC.

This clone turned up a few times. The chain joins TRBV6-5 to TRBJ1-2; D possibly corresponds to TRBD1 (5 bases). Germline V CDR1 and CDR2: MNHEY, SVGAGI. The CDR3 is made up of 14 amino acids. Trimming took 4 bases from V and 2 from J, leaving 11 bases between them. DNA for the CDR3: TGTGCCAGCAGTTCCCGGACAAGAAACTATGGCTACACCTTC. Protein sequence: CASSSRTRNYGYTF.

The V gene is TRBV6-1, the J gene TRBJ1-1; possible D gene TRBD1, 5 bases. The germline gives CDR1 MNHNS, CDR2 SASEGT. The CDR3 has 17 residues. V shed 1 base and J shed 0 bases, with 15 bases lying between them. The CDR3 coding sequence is TGTGCCAGCAGTGAAGATTTCAACAGGATAATGAACACTGAAGCTTTCTTT. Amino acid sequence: CASSEDFNRIMNTEAFF.

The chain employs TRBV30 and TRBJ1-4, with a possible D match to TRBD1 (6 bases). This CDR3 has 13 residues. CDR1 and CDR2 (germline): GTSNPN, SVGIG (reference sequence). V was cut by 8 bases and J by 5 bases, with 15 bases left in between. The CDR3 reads CARGSRGNEKLFF. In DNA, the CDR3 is TGTGCCAGAGGGAGTAGGGGGAATGAAAAACTGTTTTTT.

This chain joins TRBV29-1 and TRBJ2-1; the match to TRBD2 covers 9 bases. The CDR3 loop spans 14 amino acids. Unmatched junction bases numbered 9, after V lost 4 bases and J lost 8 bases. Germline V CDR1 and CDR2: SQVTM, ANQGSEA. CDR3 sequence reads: CSVGGGRAGDEQFF. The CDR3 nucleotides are TGCAGCGTTGGCGGCGGGAGGGCCGGCGATGAGCAGTTCTTC.

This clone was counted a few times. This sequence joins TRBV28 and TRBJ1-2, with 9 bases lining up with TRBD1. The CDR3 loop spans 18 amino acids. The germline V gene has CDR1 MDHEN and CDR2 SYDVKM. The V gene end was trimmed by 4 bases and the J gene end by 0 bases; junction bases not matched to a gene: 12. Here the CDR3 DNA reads TGTGCCAGCAGTTCCAACCGGGACAGGGAAAAATCTAACTATGGCTACACCTTC. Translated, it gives CASSSNRDREKSNYGYTF.

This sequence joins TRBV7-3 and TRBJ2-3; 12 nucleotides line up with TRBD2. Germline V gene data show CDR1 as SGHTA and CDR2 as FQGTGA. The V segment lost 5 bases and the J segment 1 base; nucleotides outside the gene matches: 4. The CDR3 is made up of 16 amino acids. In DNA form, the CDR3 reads TGTGCCAGCAGCCCTAGCGGGAGGGCCGGCACAGATACGCAGTATTTT. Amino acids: CASSPSGRAGTDTQYF. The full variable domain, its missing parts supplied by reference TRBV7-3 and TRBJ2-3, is GAGVSQTPSNKVTEKGKYVELRCDPISGHTALYWYRQSLGQGPEFLIYFQGTGAADDSGLPNDRFFAVRPEGSVSTLKIQRTERGDSAVYLCASSPSGRAGTDTQYFGPGTRLTVL.

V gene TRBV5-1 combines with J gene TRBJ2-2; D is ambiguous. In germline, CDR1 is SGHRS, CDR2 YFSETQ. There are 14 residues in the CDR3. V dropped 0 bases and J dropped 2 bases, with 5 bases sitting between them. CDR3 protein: CASSLARNTGELFF. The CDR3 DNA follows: TGCGCCAGCAGCTTGGCCCGTAACACCGGGGAGCTGTTTTTT.

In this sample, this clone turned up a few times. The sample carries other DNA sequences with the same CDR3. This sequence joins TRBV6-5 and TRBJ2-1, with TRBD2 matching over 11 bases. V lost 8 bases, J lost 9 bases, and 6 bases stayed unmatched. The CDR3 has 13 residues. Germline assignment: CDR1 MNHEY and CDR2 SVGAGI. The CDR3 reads CASRLAGGVEQFF. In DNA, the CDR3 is TGTGCCAGCCGATTAGCGGGAGGGGTTGAGCAGTTCTTC.

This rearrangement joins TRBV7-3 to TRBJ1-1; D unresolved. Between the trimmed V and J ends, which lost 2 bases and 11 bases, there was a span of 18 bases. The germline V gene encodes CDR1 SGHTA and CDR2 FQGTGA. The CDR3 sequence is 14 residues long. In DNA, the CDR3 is TGTGCCAGCAGCTTAGACGGGTTCGGCTCCCGCGCTTTCTTT. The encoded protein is CASSLDGFGSRAFF.

CDR3 region: CASTPTGQETQYF. The DNA for the CDR3 is TGTGCCAGCACCCCGACAGGTCAAGAGACCCAGTACTTC. The V and J genes are TRBV6-1 and TRBJ2-5; weak D call: TRBD1 (6 bases). Trimming shortened V by 7 bases and J by 2 bases, and 11 bases separated the two germline ends. Per germline, CDR1 MNHNS and CDR2 SASEGT. CDR3 length: 13 residues.

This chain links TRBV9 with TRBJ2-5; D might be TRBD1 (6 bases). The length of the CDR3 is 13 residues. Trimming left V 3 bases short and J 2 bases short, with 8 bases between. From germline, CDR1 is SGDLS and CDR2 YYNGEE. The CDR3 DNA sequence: TGTGCCAGCAGCGCCGGACAGCAAGAGACCCAGTACTTC. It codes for CASSAGQQETQYF.

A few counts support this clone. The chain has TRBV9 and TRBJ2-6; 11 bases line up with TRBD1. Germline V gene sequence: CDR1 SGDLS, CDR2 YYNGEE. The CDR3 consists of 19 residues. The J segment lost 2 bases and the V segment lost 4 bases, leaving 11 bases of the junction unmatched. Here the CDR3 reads CASSPTGQGAQAGANVLTF. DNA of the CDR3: TGTGCCAGCAGCCCCACAGGACAGGGGGCGCAAGCTGGGGCCAACGTCCTGACTTTC.

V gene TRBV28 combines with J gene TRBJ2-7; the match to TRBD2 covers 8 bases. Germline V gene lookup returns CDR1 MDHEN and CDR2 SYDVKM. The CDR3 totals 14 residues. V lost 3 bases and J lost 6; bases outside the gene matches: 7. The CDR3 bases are TGTGCCAGCAGTTTTAAGGCGGGAGGTTCCGAGCAGTACTTC. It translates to CASSFKAGGSEQYF.

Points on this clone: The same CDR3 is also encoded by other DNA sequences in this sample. The CDR3 sequence: CASSVGTSGSSYNEQFF. The CDR3 region has the DNA TGTGCCAGCAGCGTCGGGACTAGCGGGAGCTCCTACAATGAGCAGTTCTTC. The rearrangement links TRBV9 to TRBJ2-1, with 14 bases identical to TRBD2. With 2 bases clipped from V and 0 bases from J, the junction kept 1 base outside the gene matches. This CDR3 has 17 residues. Germline CDR1 is SGDLS and CDR2 is YYNGEE.

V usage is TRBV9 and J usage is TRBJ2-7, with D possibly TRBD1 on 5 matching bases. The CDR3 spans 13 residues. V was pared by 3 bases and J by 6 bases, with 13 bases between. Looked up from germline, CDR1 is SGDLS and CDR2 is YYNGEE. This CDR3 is CASSGGYIGEQYF. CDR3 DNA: TGTGCCAGCAGCGGGGGCTATATTGGCGAGCAGTACTTC.

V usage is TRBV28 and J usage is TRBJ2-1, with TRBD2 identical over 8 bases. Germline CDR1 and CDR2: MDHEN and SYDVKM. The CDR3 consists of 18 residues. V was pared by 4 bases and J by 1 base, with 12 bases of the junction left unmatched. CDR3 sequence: CASSSLGRSGRSYNEQFF. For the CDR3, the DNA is TGTGCCAGCAGTTCCCTCGGGAGGAGCGGGAGATCCTACAATGAGCAGTTCTTC.

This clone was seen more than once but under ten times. CDR3 DNA: TGTGCCAGCAGCCCTGCGGATTCCGAGCAGTACTTC. It translates to CASSPADSEQYF. This chain uses TRBV9 with TRBJ2-7; D is ambiguous. Trimming left V 4 bases short and J 6 bases short, with 11 bases between. Germline V gene lookup returns CDR1 SGDLS and CDR2 YYNGEE. The CDR3 has 12 amino acids.

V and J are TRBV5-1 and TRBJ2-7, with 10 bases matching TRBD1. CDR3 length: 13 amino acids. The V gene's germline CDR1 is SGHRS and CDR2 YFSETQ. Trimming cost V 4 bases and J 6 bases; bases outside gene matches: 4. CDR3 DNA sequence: TGCGCCAGCAGCGCGGACAGGGGGGGCGAGCAGTACTTC. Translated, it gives CASSADRGGEQYF.

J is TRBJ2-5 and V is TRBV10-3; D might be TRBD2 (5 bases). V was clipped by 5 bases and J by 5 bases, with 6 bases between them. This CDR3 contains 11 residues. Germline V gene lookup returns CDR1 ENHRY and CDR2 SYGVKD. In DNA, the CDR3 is TGTGCCATCAGTCCGGGGGAGACCCAGTACTTC. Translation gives CAISPGETQYF.

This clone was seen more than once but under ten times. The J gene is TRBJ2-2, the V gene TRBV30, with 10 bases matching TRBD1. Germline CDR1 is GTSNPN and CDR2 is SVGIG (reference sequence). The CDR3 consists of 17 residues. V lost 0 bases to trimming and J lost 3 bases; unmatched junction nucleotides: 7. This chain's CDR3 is CAWSVPLGTGDTGELFF. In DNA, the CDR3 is TGTGCCTGGAGTGTACCCCTGGGGACAGGGGACACCGGGGAGCTGTTTTTT.

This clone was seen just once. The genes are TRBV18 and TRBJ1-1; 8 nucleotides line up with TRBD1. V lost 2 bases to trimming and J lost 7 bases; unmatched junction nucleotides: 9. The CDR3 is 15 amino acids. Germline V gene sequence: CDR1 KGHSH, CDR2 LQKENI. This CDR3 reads CASSPSDRVLDEAFF. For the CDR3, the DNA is TGTGCCAGCTCACCATCGGACAGGGTATTGGATGAAGCTTTCTTT.

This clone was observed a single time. The CDR3 bases are TGCGCCAGCAGCTTGGACGTAGCGGGTGGCGAGCAGTACTTC. Translation gives CASSLDVAGGEQYF. V gene TRBV5-1 combines with J gene TRBJ2-7; 7 bases align to TRBD2. Trimming cost V 0 bases and J 6 bases; bases outside gene matches: 6. The CDR3 sequence is 14 residues long. Germline-derived CDR1 and CDR2 are SGHRS and YFSETQ. Based on the CDR3 plus reference TRBV5-1 and TRBJ2-7, the full variable domain is KAGVTQTPRYLIKTRGQQVTLSCSPISGHRSVSWYQQTPGQGLQFLFEYFSETQRNKGNFPGRFSGRQFSNSRSEMNVSTLELGDSALYLCASSLDVAGGEQYFGPGTRLTVT.

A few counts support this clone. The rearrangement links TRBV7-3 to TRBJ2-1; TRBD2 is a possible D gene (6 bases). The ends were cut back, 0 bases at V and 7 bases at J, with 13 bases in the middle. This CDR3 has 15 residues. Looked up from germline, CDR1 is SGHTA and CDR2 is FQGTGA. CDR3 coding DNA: TGTGCCAGCAGCTTAACCGTAGCGGTATTGAATGAGCAGTTCTTC. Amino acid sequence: CASSLTVAVLNEQFF.

In DNA, the CDR3 is TGTGCCAGCAGCTTTTTGGCGGGAGCGCCTCACAATGAGCAGTTCTTC. Protein: CASSFLAGAPHNEQFF. The J gene is TRBJ2-1, the V gene TRBV7-3; 7 nucleotides line up with TRBD2. The CDR3 spans 16 residues. The germline gives CDR1 SGHTA, CDR2 FQGTGA. The J segment lost 5 bases and the V segment lost 3 bases, leaving 10 bases of the junction unmatched.